This T cell receptor (beta chain) is drawn from a study of CD8 T cells in ankylosing spondylitis. The length of the CDR3 is 16 residues. Germline lookup yields CDR1 SGHRS and CDR2 YFSETQ. The V and J ends lost 7 bases and 3 bases, in that order; junction bases with no gene match: 7. TCRdb re-derived calls from the 5' RACE reads in MiXCR, one entry per CDR3 protein. The sample comprises approximately 520,000 distinct CDR3 sequences, approximately 5% of which are singletons, and roughly 3.3% rests with the top ten. At least ten counts were recorded for this clonotype. Its antigen remains unknown. Broader study findings: Seven or eight highly homologous variants formed a TCR beta motif that appeared characteristic of ankylosing spondylitis blood.

This sequence was found in a male donor with ankylosing spondylitis. The specimen was blood, either unsorted or a sorted T cell fraction (not recorded which). The chain joins TRBV5-1 to TRBJ2-3; 14 nucleotides line up with TRBD2. Here the CDR3 reads CASGGGLAGETDTQYF. CDR3 in DNA: TGCGCCAGCGGAGGGGGACTAGCGGGAGAGACAGATACGCAGTATTTT.